These 17 T cell receptor beta chains were all obtained from the same sample, sequenced in a study of shared clonotypes between healthy human individuals. Repertoires were generated with immunoSEQ multiplex PCR, while TCRdb's copy carries only in-frame clones and drops some. The repertoire holds around 500,000 clones, with around 75% as singletons. Source material: PBMCs. These receptors came from a woman in her 40s in good health. Some clones in this sample may be carry-over from other donors' samples.

As for this clone: Different DNA sequences within this sample yield the same CDR3. This chain connects TRBV18 to TRBJ2-5, with D hard to call. There are 13 residues in the CDR3. CDR1 is KGHSH and CDR2 is LQKENI in the germline V gene. V dropped 2 bases and J dropped 2 bases, with 6 bases sitting between them. The CDR3 loop reads CASSPGIQETQYF. CDR3 coding DNA: TGTGCCAGCTCACCAGGCATACAAGAGACCCAGTACTTC.

This clone was observed a single time. The chain carries TRBV2 and TRBJ2-6; D call uncertain. The CDR3 consists of 15 residues. Per germline, CDR1 SNHLY and CDR2 FYNNEI. The V end lost 5 bases, the J end lost 5 bases, and 13 bases lay between the germline ends. The CDR3 is CASSPDWSWANVLTF. CDR3 coding DNA: TGTGCCAGCAGTCCCGACTGGAGCTGGGCCAACGTCCTGACTTTC.

This clone showed up just once. The same CDR3 can be traced to other DNA sequences in this sample. The chain couples TRBV5-1 to TRBJ2-5; the match to TRBD1 covers 11 bases. Germline CDR1 is SGHRS and CDR2 is YFSETQ. The V and J ends lost 3 bases and 4 bases, in that order; junction bases with no gene match: 2. The CDR3 length is 14 residues. The CDR3 region is CASSSGQGGETQYF. DNA of the CDR3: TGCGCCAGCAGCTCGGGACAGGGGGGAGAGACCCAGTACTTC.

V and J are TRBV6-1 and TRBJ2-3; no clear D. The germline V and J ends were trimmed by 5 bases and 2 bases, with 2 bases remaining between them. This CDR3 is built from 11 residues. The germline V gene encodes CDR1 MNHNS and CDR2 SASEGT. CDR3 sequence (DNA): TGTGCCAGCAGTAACACAGATACGCAGTATTTT. This translates into CASSNTDTQYF.

This chain connects TRBV28 to TRBJ2-4; TRBD2 matches at 9 bases. Germline lookup yields CDR1 MDHEN and CDR2 SYDVKM. There are 14 residues in the CDR3. Trimming at V came to 5 bases and at J to 7 bases, leaving 6 bases not matched to a gene. Here the CDR3 reads CASSKAGGWNIQYF. In DNA, the CDR3 is TGTGCCAGCAGTAAAGCGGGAGGATGGAACATTCAGTACTTC.

This rearrangement joins TRBV18 to TRBJ2-7; D gene uncertain. The ends were cut back, 2 bases at V and 5 bases at J, with 16 bases in the middle. This CDR3 has 15 amino acids. Germline values: CDR1 KGHSH, CDR2 LQKENI. The CDR3: CASSPMNWFVNEQYF. The CDR3 DNA reads as TGTGCCAGCTCACCAATGAACTGGTTTGTGAACGAGCAGTACTTC.

The genes are TRBV19 and TRBJ1-1, with a possible D match to TRBD1 (5 bases). V was shortened by 7 bases and J by 5 bases, with 14 bases between the two germline ends. This CDR3 is 13 amino acids long. Per the germline V gene, CDR1 is LNHDA and CDR2 is SQIVND (reference sequence). DNA of the CDR3: TGTGCCAGTACCCGGGACGGTGGTACTGAAGCTTTCTTT. Its protein product is CASTRDGGTEAFF.

This clone came up once. The chain recombines TRBV15 with TRBJ2-5; a possible D gene is TRBD1 (6 bases). CDR1 LNHNV and CDR2 YYDKDF come from the germline V gene (reference sequence). This CDR3 has 12 residues. Trimming took 8 bases from V and 2 from J, leaving 9 bases between them. CDR3 residues: CATGQQQETQYF. Written as DNA, the CDR3 is TGTGCCACCGGACAGCAACAAGAGACCCAGTACTTC.

V gene TRBV7-6 combines with J gene TRBJ2-1; D is unclear. CDR1 is SGHVS, CDR2 FNYEAQ, per germline. The CDR3 sequence is 13 residues long. V lost 1 base and J lost 6, with 7 bases in between. CDR3 DNA sequence: TGTGCCAGCAGCTTAGATAGTAGCAATGAGCAGTTCTTC. Protein sequence: CASSLDSSNEQFF. The variable domain in full, completed from reference TRBV7-6 and TRBJ2-1, reads GAGVSQSPRYKVTKRGQDVALRCDPISGHVSLYWYRQALGQGPEFLTYFNYEAQQDKSGLPNDRFSAERPEGSISTLTIQRTEQRDSAMYRCASSLDSSNEQFFGPGTRLTVL.

This chain links TRBV4-1 with TRBJ2-7; D unclear. Trimming stripped 0 bases from V and 0 bases from J, with 6 bases between. Germline V gene sequence: CDR1 MGHRA, CDR2 YSYEKL. The CDR3 is 14 residues long. DNA for the CDR3: TGCGCCAGCAGCCAAGATTACCTCTCCTACGAGCAGTACTTC. It codes for CASSQDYLSYEQYF.

The V and J genes are TRBV19 and TRBJ2-6; TRBD2 is a possible D gene (5 bases). Germline V lookup: CDR1 LNHDA, CDR2 SQIVND (reference sequence). The ends were cut back, 5 bases at V and 4 bases at J, with 12 bases in the middle. The CDR3 sequence is 15 residues long. CDR3 in DNA: TGTGCCAGTAGTTCGACTATTGTGGGGGCCAACGTCCTGACTTTC. Encoded protein: CASSSTIVGANVLTF.

Concerning this clone itself: Other nucleotide sequences from this sample produce the same CDR3. The chain recombines TRBV7-3 with TRBJ2-2; D possibly matches TRBD1 or TRBD2 (6 bases each). Between the trimmed V and J ends, which lost 3 bases and 2 bases, there was a span of 7 bases. This CDR3 comprises 14 residues. The germline CDR1 and CDR2 sequences are SGHTA and FQGTGA. DNA of the CDR3: TGTGCCAGCAGCTTGGGGGGCAACACCGGGGAGCTGTTTTTT. Protein sequence: CASSLGGNTGELFF.

The chain recombines TRBV13 with TRBJ2-7, with 10 nucleotides matching TRBD2. Germline CDR1 and CDR2: PRHDT and FYEKMQ (reference sequence). The V segment lost 4 bases and the J segment 4 bases; nucleotides outside the gene matches: 7. The CDR3 totals 15 residues. As DNA, the CDR3 is TGTGCCAGCAGCTGGACTAGCGGACAACCATACGAGCAGTACTTC. Translation gives CASSWTSGQPYEQYF.

This clone was detected only once. The rearrangement uses TRBV6-5 and TRBJ1-2; perhaps TRBD1 as D (6 bases). The CDR3 consists of 16 residues. The germline V gene encodes CDR1 MNHEY and CDR2 SVGAGI. Trimming pared 4 bases from V and 2 bases from J, leaving 17 bases between. The CDR3 coding sequence is TGTGCCAGCAGTTCCGCTAGGACAGAGACAAACTATGGCTACACCTTC. Translated, it gives CASSSARTETNYGYTF.

This chain's CDR3 is CASRVVTNTGELFF. The CDR3 DNA reads as TGTGCCAGTAGGGTGGTAACGAACACCGGGGAGCTGTTTTTT. V is TRBV19 and J is TRBJ2-2; D gene ambiguous. V dropped 6 bases and J dropped 0 bases, with 8 bases sitting between them. This CDR3 region has 14 residues. Germline V gene lookup returns CDR1 LNHDA and CDR2 SQIVND (reference sequence).

The table lists this clone with a few counts. The J gene is TRBJ1-1, the V gene TRBV29-1; 9 bases align to TRBD1. The ends lost 5 bases at V and 5 bases at J; junction bases unmatched: 12. CDR1 is SQVTM and CDR2 is ANQGSEA in the germline V gene. The CDR3 runs to 15 residues. This CDR3 reads CSVKRLGQGGTEAFF. In DNA, the CDR3 is TGCAGCGTTAAACGTCTGGGACAGGGTGGTACTGAAGCTTTCTTT.

The chain uses TRBV7-2 and TRBJ2-3; the D gene could be TRBD1 or TRBD2 (5 bases each). The germline CDR1 and CDR2 sequences are SGHTA and FQGNSA. The length of the CDR3 is 15 residues. V lost 2 bases and J 2 bases, leaving 11 bases between the germline ends. CDR3 in amino acids: CASSLTGQVTDTQYF. The CDR3 region has the DNA TGTGCCAGCAGCTTAACGGGGCAAGTCACAGATACGCAGTATTTT.